Listed here is a single TCR beta chain. This clonotype came up a few times. Its antigen remains undetermined. Base qualities are not provided; no much larger clone lies one nucleotide away. This sample is drawn from a study of blood T cells in healthy people across ages (dated by TCRdb to the mid-2010s). Some background on the complete study: In model experiments, roughly one uniquely barcoded TCR beta cDNA molecule per two T cells was captured by template switching. To track age-related changes in TCR beta repertoire diversity, the study relied on deep sequencing normalized with unique cDNA molecular identifiers. The donors were divided into four age groups: young (average around 15 years), middle-aged (over 35), aged (about 62) and long-lived (more than 75). Using the same blood draw, the study looked at two additional independent replicas of 1 million unique cDNA reads for two donors, one aged 18 to 29 and the other aged 80 or older. Summary of the overall study and its limitations: A strong correlation was found between observed TCR beta diversity and the percentage of naive T cells measured by flow cytometry. Because donor CMV infection status was unknown, age-related changes in expanded clonotypes were potentially confounded. Observed TCR beta diversity per million T cells fell roughly linearly with age, and a significant reduction was already apparent by age around 44. Estimates of total diversity from one million sequenced T cells were regarded as lower bounds and underestimates. Compared with the aged group, the long-lived group had more naive CD4+ T cells, fewer expanded clones and increased TCR diversity, suggesting age selection. Conclusive comparison of naive and antigen-experienced compartments was prevented by the profiling of bulk unsorted PBMCs.

The roughly 42 donors, aged roughly 6 to 90 years, were systemically healthy Caucasian individuals from Russia. Each donor gave roughly 11 milliliters of peripheral blood, drawn into EDTA-treated Vacutainer tubes. Ficoll-Paque density-gradient centrifugation was used to isolate PBMCs, with at least 7 million obtained per sample. Trizol reagent was used to extract total RNA from the PBMCs, yielding at least 5.5 micrograms per sample. Naive CD45RAhigh/CD27high T cell percentages were measured by flow cytometry on a PBMC aliquot from every donor. There are 13 amino acids in the CDR3, from cysteine to phenylalanine inclusive. Only the CDR3 region is kept as DNA, spanning 39 bases read in frame from base 1. Reading the germline V gene gives CDR1 SGHTA and CDR2 FQGNSA. V is cut by 5 bases and J by 4 bases, and the space between the germline ends is 11 bases. The library was produced with 5' RACE. Reads for this sample came from an Illumina HiSeq 2500. A second roughly 7 to 11 cycle PCR used a sample-barcoded 5' primer and a J-beta primer mix. A unique molecular identifier was introduced onto each TCR beta cDNA molecule by a template-switch 5' adaptor carrying 12 random nucleotides. Each sample yielded at least 2.5 million CDR3-containing paired-end reads. First-strand cDNA synthesis was performed from all RNA using the Mint cDNA synthesis kit, with priming by a TRBC-specific oligonucleotide. All cDNA was treated with uracil-DNA glycosylase and then went through a first 18-cycle PCR with the universal primers M1SS and BC2_uni_R. The paper's data handling went like this. For normalization, 1 million high-quality reads were randomly selected from each sample, with every read carrying a distinct molecular identifier. Reads with shared molecular identifiers were discarded instead of being binned into consensus sequences. MiTCR, set to a Q25 quality threshold and the strictest error-elimination algorithm, was used for CDR3 identification, clonotype clustering and error correction. A nonparametric unseen species model using Euler transformation provided a lower-bound estimate of total TCR beta diversity. The raw public reads went through TCRdb reprocessing: fastp at Q25, MiXCR clone calling, in-frame beta chains kept. One record per CDR3 amino acid sequence lists the most common genes and DNA. In this record, the V and J calls reflect TCRdb's handling and not the investigators' own analysis. Present in this sample are over 750,000 distinct CDR3 sequences, just under 25% of which were seen just once. 9.4% of the sample comes from the top ten.

The sample also formed part of further work on T cells of mothers and their children. From that second study: The donors were nine systemically healthy Caucasian individuals, made up of three mothers and their six children. cDNA synthesis consumed the entire amount of extracted RNA, loaded at approximately 1.6 ug RNA in each 15 ul reaction. In the second PCR, the M1S primer added sample barcodes and 2-4 random nucleotides. More than 8 million TCR beta CDR3 reads were obtained from each mother, and approximately 3 million reads were obtained from each child. In both related and unrelated pairs, thymic selection shapes the output of TCR recombination in a similar way, with inherited differences having only a minor effect. Normalized repertoire overlap was always found to be slightly, but never significantly, higher in related mother-child pairs than in unrelated mother-child pairs. No persistent microchimeric T cell clones were detected, at a sensitivity of 90 to 100 clones per million clonotypes. The study used deep NGS to compare TCR beta repertoires of mothers and children, seeking features distinguishing related mother-child pairs from unrelated individuals. Mothers averaged about 40 +/- 4 years of age and children averaged about 10 +/- 4 years. After adapter ligation with NEBNext reagents, the libraries were sequenced on Illumina HiSeq 2000 with 100+100 nt paired-end reads. Mother and child libraries were prepared a month apart and sequenced in separate runs to prevent cross-contamination. For each donor, between about 450,000 and 2,300,000 distinct TCR beta clonotypes were identified. Naive TCR beta clonotypes were estimated from low-frequency clonotypes matched to each donor's FACS-determined naive share, without sorting.

This sequence uses TRBV7-2 and TRBJ1-2; perhaps TRBD1 is the D gene, with 5 bases matching. This receptor was taken from a boy younger than 18 in good health. The specimen sequenced was blood. The nucleotide sequence reads as follows: TGTGCCAGCAGCCGGGACGGATTCTATGGCTACACCTTC. It translates as CASSRDGFYGYTF.